These T cell receptor beta chains were read from a single sample in a study of cytomegalovirus exposure and HLA in healthy donors. Data came from immunoSEQ multiplex PCR; TCRdb stores just in-frame clones and leaves some out. The sample records under 140,000 clones, about 80% being singletons. Sequencing used PBMCs. The receptors stem from a man under 40 in good health and CMV-seropositive. Each CDR3 is given with its conserved first and last residue. The D gene is left open where the match is weak.

V	J	D	CDR3
TRBV6-1	TRBJ1-2	-	CASTNVRDINYGYTF
TRBV4-1	TRBJ1-5	-	CASSPSFNSNQPQHF
TRBV6-5	TRBJ1-2	-	CASGSGWGYTF
TRBV28	TRBJ1-4	-	CASTPAGVKLRLFF
TRBV10-3	TRBJ2-2	TRBD2	CAISNSGGNGELFF
TRBV6-1	TRBJ1-1	-	CASSFTRLNTEAFF
TRBV4-1	TRBJ2-5	TRBD2	CASSQAGRGNQETQYF
TRBV6-1	TRBJ2-3	-	CASSESRASADTQYF
TRBV7-6	TRBJ2-7	-	CASSSEPSSYEQYF
TRBV21-1	TRBJ1-1	-	CASSHCGDNTEAFF
TRBV30	TRBJ2-3	TRBD2	CAWSTGTSGTDTQYF
TRBV27	TRBJ2-3	-	CASSLSVGEVTDTQYF
TRBV29-1	TRBJ2-2	TRBD1	CSVEGDRGHTGELFF
TRBV30	TRBJ2-7	-	CAWSVHSYEQYF
TRBV2	TRBJ1-2	-	CASSPQGHGYTF
TRBV30	TRBJ2-3	-	CAWRRNGDTQYF
TRBV2	TRBJ1-1	-	CASSEVDSRLNTEAFF
TRBV5-6	TRBJ1-5	TRBD1	CASSSQGVIQPQHF
TRBV5-1	TRBJ2-5	TRBD1	CASRTTGTGGVETQYF
TRBV18	TRBJ2-7	TRBD1	CASSPGTAISYEQYF